The 16 T cell receptor beta chains below come from one sample, sequenced in a study of T cell responses to AZD1222 COVID-19 vaccine. TCRdb keeps only in-frame clones here, not all; method: immunoSEQ multiplex PCR. The sample yields about 120,000 clones, 80% to 90% seen once. Sequenced here: peripheral blood, sampled on day 0 of AZD1222 vaccination. These receptors all come from an adult in good health.

This chain joins TRBV10-3 and TRBJ1-1, with 7 bases that match TRBD1. The V segment lost 6 bases and the J segment 0 bases; nucleotides outside the gene matches: 7. This CDR3 has 15 amino acids. Germline-derived CDR1 and CDR2 are ENHRY and SYGVKD. CDR3 in amino acids: CAISPDRVMNTEAFF. CDR3 in DNA: TGTGCCATCAGCCCAGACAGGGTTATGAACACTGAAGCTTTCTTT.

The chain has TRBV19 and TRBJ1-6; D call uncertain. The V and J ends lost 1 base and 7 bases respectively, with 8 bases between them. CDR3 length: 14 residues. Looked up from germline, CDR1 is LNHDA and CDR2 is SQIVND (reference sequence). The CDR3 sequence: CASSIGDANSPLHF. DNA of the CDR3: TGTGCCAGTAGTATAGGAGATGCGAATTCACCCCTCCACTTT.

The chain recombines TRBV9 with TRBJ2-2; tentatively, D is TRBD1 or TRBD2 (5 bases each). Deletions cut 4 bases from V and 1 base from J, with 14 bases between. There are 16 residues in the CDR3. The V gene's germline CDR1 is SGDLS and CDR2 YYNGEE. CDR3 sequence: CASSPYGTVNTGELFF. As DNA, the CDR3 is TGTGCCAGCAGCCCATACGGGACGGTGAACACCGGGGAGCTGTTTTTT.

The rearrangement links TRBV7-3 to TRBJ1-2; no firm D call. V was cut by 5 bases and J by 8 bases, with 21 bases left in between. CDR1 and CDR2 from the germline V gene are SGHTA and FQGTGA. CDR3 length: 15 residues. This CDR3 is CASSPDPPGLWGYTF. For the CDR3, the DNA is TGTGCCAGCAGCCCTGACCCCCCCGGACTATGGGGCTACACCTTC.

The chain couples TRBV19 to TRBJ1-1, with a weak D call TRBD1 (6 bases). Per the germline V gene, CDR1 is LNHDA and CDR2 is SQIVND (reference sequence). There are 15 residues in the CDR3. The V gene lost 9 bases and the J gene lost 0 bases, with 17 bases spanning the gap. The CDR3 region is CASRQPGHLNTEAFF. DNA for the CDR3: TGTGCCAGCAGACAGCCGGGACACCTGAACACTGAAGCTTTCTTT.

The chain combines TRBV9 with TRBJ1-2; TRBD1 agrees at 9 bases. V was pared by 2 bases and J by 5 bases, with 4 bases of the junction left unmatched. The length of the CDR3 is 14 residues. Germline values: CDR1 SGDLS, CDR2 YYNGEE. The CDR3 reads CASSVGTGQYGYTF. The CDR3 coding sequence is TGTGCCAGCAGCGTGGGGACAGGGCAATATGGCTACACCTTC.

V usage is TRBV6-5 and J usage is TRBJ1-5; D gene uncertain. CDR3 length: 12 amino acids. V gave up 8 bases and J gave up 2 bases, with 7 bases separating them. Looked up from germline, CDR1 is MNHEY and CDR2 is SVGAGI. The CDR3 region is CASGRGNQPQHF. The CDR3 DNA reads as TGTGCCAGCGGACGAGGCAATCAGCCCCAGCATTTT.

This chain joins TRBV11-1 and TRBJ1-1; D is uncertain. Per germline, CDR1 SGHAT and CDR2 FQDESV (reference sequence). The CDR3 is 16 residues long. V was pared by 2 bases and J by 1 base, with 14 bases between. The DNA of the CDR3 is TGTGCCAGCAGCTTACAGGAGACTACCGGGAACACTGAAGCTTTCTTT. It yields the protein CASSLQETTGNTEAFF.

The gene calls are TRBV7-2 and TRBJ2-1; no definite D call. Germline V gives CDR1 SGHTA, CDR2 FQGNSA. V lost 5 bases to trimming and J lost 6 bases, with 8 bases between them. The CDR3 length is 12 residues. CDR3 sequence: CASSRPANEQFF. The DNA of the CDR3 is TGTGCCAGCAGCCGACCCGCCAATGAGCAGTTCTTC.

This chain links TRBV9 with TRBJ1-1, with a tentative D call TRBD1 (5 bases). The length of the CDR3 is 15 residues. Trimming stripped 0 bases from V and 0 bases from J, with 9 bases between. Germline V gene lookup returns CDR1 SGDLS and CDR2 YYNGEE. As DNA, the CDR3 is TGTGCCAGCAGCGTAGTGGGGGAGTTGAACACTGAAGCTTTCTTT. This sequence encodes CASSVVGELNTEAFF. The full variable domain, with the rest looked up from reference TRBV9 and TRBJ1-1, is DSGVTQTPKHLITATGQRVTLRCSPRSGDLSVYWYQQSLDQGLQFLIQYYNGEERAKGNILERFSAQQFPDLHSELNLSSLELGDSALYFCASSVVGELNTEAFFGQGTRLTVV.

The chain employs TRBV2 and TRBJ1-2; D is ambiguous. V lost 4 bases, J lost 4 bases, and 13 bases lay in between. This CDR3 is 14 amino acids long. The germline V gene encodes CDR1 SNHLY and CDR2 FYNNEI. CDR3 amino acids: CASSGEVLGYGYTF. The CDR3 bases are TGTGCCAGCAGTGGGGAGGTTTTGGGCTATGGCTACACCTTC.

In DNA, the CDR3 is TGTGCCAGCAACCCATGGGCCACTGAAGCTTTCTTT. Translating it yields CASNPWATEAFF. This chain links TRBV5-8 with TRBJ1-1; no definite D call. Trimming removed 6 bases at V and 4 bases at J, with 10 bases between. This CDR3 comprises 12 residues. Looked up from germline, CDR1 is SGHTS and CDR2 is YDEGEE.

The V call is TRBV5-1, the J call TRBJ2-3, with 9 bases fitting TRBD2. V lost 4 bases, J lost 4 bases, and 4 bases stayed unmatched. The CDR3 is 14 residues long. The germline V gene encodes CDR1 SGHRS and CDR2 YFSETQ. The CDR3 is CASSPGLAADTQYF. CDR3 nucleotides: TGCGCCAGCAGCCCGGGACTAGCTGCAGATACGCAGTATTTT.

The chain recombines TRBV7-9 with TRBJ1-1; possibly TRBD1 for D (5 bases). The CDR3 totals 14 residues. Trimming pared 4 bases from V and 5 bases from J, leaving 14 bases between. Germline V gene sequence: CDR1 SEHNR, CDR2 FQNEAQ (reference sequence). The CDR3 DNA reads as TGTGCCAGCAGCTCCGGGCCGGGGGGGACTGAAGCTTTCTTT. The encoded protein is CASSSGPGGTEAFF.

J is TRBJ2-5 and V is TRBV7-3; TRBD2 agrees at 8 bases. The CDR3 is 15 amino acids. After removal of 3 bases from V and 1 base from J, the junction contained 4 bases not matched to a gene. Germline CDR1 reads SGHTA; CDR2 reads FQGTGA. CDR3: CASSLDRGGQETQYF. The CDR3 DNA follows: TGTGCCAGCAGCTTGGATCGGGGGGGCCAAGAGACCCAGTACTTC.

The V gene is TRBV5-1, the J gene TRBJ1-2; 8 bases fit TRBD1. CDR3 length equals 13 residues. V was clipped by 7 bases and J by 3 bases; unmatched bases: 5. The V gene's germline CDR1 is SGHRS and CDR2 YFSETQ. CDR3 in amino acids: CASQTGDDYGYTF. CDR3 bases: TGCGCCAGCCAGACAGGGGATGACTATGGCTACACCTTC.